A single sample is the source of the 8 T cell receptor beta chains below, sequenced in a study of T cells expressing NK-cell markers. TCRdb reprocessed the 5' RACE reads and keeps a single row for each CDR3 protein, giving no DNA. The ten most abundant clones cover around 5.3% of a sample with some 340,000 distinct CDR3 sequences. Sequencing was performed on blood T cells: a sorted CD56 or NKG2C T cell subset, CD4+ or CD8+ T cells, or bulk PBMC T cells (not recorded which). The receptor set was obtained from a man aged 18 to 70 in good health.

CDR3 region: CASSSGQREKLFF. This chain connects TRBV7-9 to TRBJ1-4; TCRdb gives TRBD1 as the D gene, but with no DNA this cannot be confirmed. The CDR3 length is 13 residues. Germline CDR1 and CDR2: SEHNR and FQNEAQ (reference sequence).

This chain uses TRBV6-1 with TRBJ2-2; checking the TCRdb D call of TRBD1 is not possible without DNA. This CDR3 has 13 amino acids. Per germline, CDR1 MNHNS and CDR2 SASEGT. CDR3: CASRKTGTGELFF.

J is TRBJ1-6 and V is TRBV18. Germline lookup yields CDR1 KGHSH and CDR2 LQKENI. The CDR3 runs 16 residues. CDR3 in amino acids: CASSPASRTYNSPLHF. The full variable domain, rest sourced from reference TRBV18 and TRBJ1-6, is NAGVMQNPRHLVRRRGQEARLRCSPMKGHSHVYWYRQLPEEGLKFMVYLQKENIIDESGMPKERFSAEFPKEGPSILRIQQVVRGDSAAYFCASSPASRTYNSPLHFGNGTRLTVT.

J is TRBJ2-2 and V is TRBV5-1; the TRBD1 assignment by TCRdb is unverifiable without DNA. The CDR3 has 14 residues. The germline V gene has CDR1 SGHRS and CDR2 YFSETQ. The CDR3 is CASSLDGAGGELFF. The entire variable domain, with the rest obtained from reference TRBV5-1 and TRBJ2-2, is as follows: KAGVTQTPRYLIKTRGQQVTLSCSPISGHRSVSWYQQTPGQGLQFLFEYFSETQRNKGNFPGRFSGRQFSNSRSEMNVSTLELGDSALYLCASSLDGAGGELFFGEGSRLTVL.

The chain carries TRBV6-5 and TRBJ1-1. The CDR3 runs 16 residues. Germline V gives CDR1 MNHEY, CDR2 SVGAGI. CDR3 residues: CASSYSRLAANTEAFF.

The chain has TRBV20-1 and TRBJ2-1; the D call from TCRdb, TRBD2, cannot be confirmed without DNA. CDR3 length equals 13 residues. Germline V lookup: CDR1 DFQATT, CDR2 SNEGSKA (reference sequence). The CDR3 region is CSASLRGDGEQFF.

CDR3 in amino acids: CASSLVDRESDGANVLTF. The chain is built from TRBV5-4 and TRBJ2-6; TCRdb's D call of TRBD1 is untestable without DNA. Per germline, CDR1 SGHNT and CDR2 YYREEE (reference sequence). The CDR3 length is 18 residues.

The chain carries TRBV27 and TRBJ2-7; TCRdb picks TRBD1, but there is no DNA to check that call. Germline lookup yields CDR1 MNHEY and CDR2 SMNVEV (reference sequence). The CDR3 extends over 15 amino acids. CDR3 protein: CASSWKRQGTYEQYF.